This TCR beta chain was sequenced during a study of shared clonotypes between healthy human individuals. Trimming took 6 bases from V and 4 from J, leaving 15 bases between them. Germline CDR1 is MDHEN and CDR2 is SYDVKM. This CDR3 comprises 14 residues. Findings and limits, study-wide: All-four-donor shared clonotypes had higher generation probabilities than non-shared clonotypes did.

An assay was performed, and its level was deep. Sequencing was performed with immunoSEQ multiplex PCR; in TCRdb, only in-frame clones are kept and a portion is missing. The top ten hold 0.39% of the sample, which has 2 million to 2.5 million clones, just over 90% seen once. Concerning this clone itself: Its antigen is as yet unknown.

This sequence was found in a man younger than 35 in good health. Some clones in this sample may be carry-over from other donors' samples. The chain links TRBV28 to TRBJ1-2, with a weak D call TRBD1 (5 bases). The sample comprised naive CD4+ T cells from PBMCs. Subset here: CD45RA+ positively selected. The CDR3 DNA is TGTGCCAGCAGAATCCCTACGGGACTCTATGGCTACACCTTC. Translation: CASRIPTGLYGYTF.